This TCR beta chain was obtained from a study of PD-L1 blockade in urothelial cancer. Study-level information: Anywhere from 0 to 3 prior chemotherapy regimens had been received by patients. Median T cell yield from blood was around 140,000.

The time point is: peripheral blood 6 weeks after treatment start. Urothelial carcinoma affected the patients, and it was locally advanced or metastatic. The templates were synthetic TCR analogs, and they were spiked into each PCR. Some clones are missing from TCRdb's copy, which holds only in-frame ones; the method was immunoSEQ multiplex PCR. The table has 40,000 or so clones, 70% to 90% seen once. The V end was cut by 4 bases, the J end by 2 bases, with 6 bases between. The CDR3 spans 13 residues. The germline V gene has CDR1 MNHEY and CDR2 SMNVEV (reference sequence). The TCR originated in a man between 60 and 75 years old with urothelial cancer. Here the sequenced sample was PBMCs, taken around atezolizumab (anti-PD-L1) treatment. The chain employs TRBV27 and TRBJ1-5, with no clear D. DNA for the CDR3: TGTGCCAGCAGTTCTACCGGCAATCAGCCCCAGCATTTT. Its translation is CASSSTGNQPQHF.